These T cell receptor beta chains were read from a single sample in a study of molecular identifiers for immune sequencing clone quantification. TCRdb itself ran the PCR reads through MiXCR, one entry per CDR3 protein. The sample carries some 320,000 distinct CDR3 sequences, 20% to 25% recorded once. The sequenced sample was naive CD8+ T cells from blood, with Jurkat cell RNA spiked in. These receptors were taken from a human donor in good health. Some libraries in this study had Jurkat cell RNA spiked in. Each CDR3 is given with its conserved first and last residue. D genes are given only for firm matches. Rows give clone size only sometimes, using once, few, many, or a class for an expanded clone.

TRBJ2-3	TRBV6-5	many	.	CASSYFWGTTDTQYF	TGTGCCAGCAGTTACTTCTGGGGAACCACAGATACGCAGTATTTT
TRBJ2-7	TRBV12-3/TRBV12-4	many	TRBD2	CASSSTWGLAGSYF	TGTGCCAGCAGTTCAACATGGGGACTAGCGGGATCGTACTTC
TRBJ2-3	TRBV20-1	many	.	CSARDPPEADTQYF	TGCAGTGCTAGAGATCCCCCGGAAGCAGATACGCAGTATTTT
TRBJ2-7	TRBV29-1	many	.	CSVDGGGYEQYF	TGCAGCGTTGACGGGGGAGGATACGAGCAGTACTTC
TRBJ1-1	TRBV30	many	.	CAWSLQGNVAFF	TGTGCCTGGAGTTTACAGGGAAATGTTGCTTTCTTT
TRBJ2-3	TRBV28	many	TRBD1	CASSLLKGARGTDTQYF	TGTGCCAGCAGTTTACTAAAGGGGGCGCGGGGCACAGATACGCAGTATTTT
TRBJ1-3	TRBV13	many	.	CASSHDRSSGNTIYF	TGTGCCAGCAGCCATGACAGAAGCTCTGGAAACACCATATATTTT
TRBJ1-1	TRBV27	few	.	CASSYGVSTEAFF	TGTGCCAGCAGTTATGGGGTTAGCACTGAAGCTTTCTTT
TRBJ2-6	TRBV27	many	.	CASRQGISGANVLTF	TGTGCCAGCAGGCAGGGTATCTCTGGGGCCAACGTCCTGACTTTC
TRBJ1-3	TRBV4-3	.	.	CASSQDRTASGNTIYF	TGCGCCAGCAGCCAAGATCGAACAGCCTCTGGAAACACCATATATTTT
TRBJ2-7	TRBV27	many	.	CASSLSSRGSYEQYF	TGTGCCAGCAGTTTATCCAGCAGGGGATCCTACGAGCAGTACTTC
TRBJ1-5	TRBV30	many	TRBD1	CAWSATGGQPQHF	TGTGCCTGGAGTGCCACAGGGGGGCAGCCCCAGCATTTT
TRBJ2-5	TRBV20-1	many	.	CSATATGPTETQYF	TGCAGTGCAACTGCGACGGGTCCCACAGAGACCCAGTACTTC
TRBJ2-5	TRBV7-9	few	TRBD1	CASSSNRDRQQETQYF	TGTGCCAGCAGCTCCAACCGGGACAGACAACAAGAGACCCAGTACTTC
TRBJ2-3	TRBV20-1	once	TRBD2	CSARAVGRGVSGDTQYF	TGCAGTGCTAGAGCTGTGGGGCGGGGGGTGTCCGGAGATACGCAGTATTTT
TRBJ2-7	TRBV7-2	many	TRBD1	CASSLSRDSDTYEQYF	TGTGCCAGCAGCTTAAGCCGGGACAGTGATACCTACGAGCAGTACTTC
TRBJ2-7	TRBV6-2/TRBV6-3	few	.	CASGFEGGYEQYF	TGTGCCAGCGGTTTCGAGGGGGGCTACGAGCAGTACTTC
TRBJ2-1	TRBV29-1	many	.	CSVEDSWDRNNEQFF	TGCAGCGTTGAAGATTCGTGGGATAGGAACAATGAGCAGTTCTTC
TRBJ1-1	TRBV18	many	.	CASSPPTDMNTEAFF	TGTGCCAGCTCACCACCGACAGATATGAACACTGAAGCTTTCTTT
TRBJ2-7	TRBV5-8	many	.	CASSLGTFGYEQYF	TGTGCCAGCAGTCTCGGGACGTTCGGGTACGAGCAGTACTTC
TRBJ2-2	TRBV3-1	.	.	CASSQDWTIYRELFF	TGTGCCAGCAGCCAAGATTGGACCATTTACCGGGAGCTGTTTTTT
TRBJ1-4	TRBV10-1	many	.	CASGNREKLFF	TGCGCCAGCGGGAATCGAGAAAAACTGTTTTTT
TRBJ2-7	TRBV30	.	.	CAWSHGAGTYEQYF	TGTGCCTGGAGCCATGGGGCTGGAACCTACGAGCAGTACTTC
TRBJ2-3	TRBV7-6	many	.	CASSISTWADTQYF	TGTGCCAGCAGCATCTCGACATGGGCAGATACGCAGTATTTT
TRBJ2-5	TRBV9	many	.	CASSVGGNTKETQYF	TGTGCCAGCAGCGTAGGAGGGAATACTAAAGAGACCCAGTACTTC
TRBJ2-4	TRBV5-5	many	.	CASSFSPEDSLQYF	TGTGCCAGCAGCTTTTCCCCAGAGGATTCATTGCAGTACTTC
TRBJ2-1	TRBV6-2/TRBV6-3	.	.	CASRELGGLLYNEQFF	TGTGCCAGCAGGGAGTTGGGAGGACTACTATACAATGAGCAGTTCTTC
TRBJ2-3	TRBV27	.	.	CASSLSTLSTDTQYF	TGTGCCAGCAGTTTATCCACCCTGAGCACAGATACGCAGTATTTT
TRBJ2-7	TRBV5-1	many	.	CASSLVLGQSYEQYF	TGCGCCAGCAGCTTGGTACTCGGGCAGAGCTACGAGCAGTACTTC
TRBJ2-7	TRBV25-1	.	.	CASSEFSFGEQYF	TGTGCCAGCAGTGAATTCAGCTTCGGGGAGCAGTACTTC
TRBJ1-2	TRBV4-1	.	TRBD1	CASSQARGRDYGYTF	TGCGCCAGCAGCCAAGCGAGGGGGCGCGACTATGGCTACACCTTC
TRBJ2-7	TRBV7-6	many	TRBD2	CASSLDGRSPSYEQYF	TGTGCCAGCAGCTTAGACGGGAGGTCCCCCTCCTACGAGCAGTACTTC
TRBJ1-5	TRBV6-2/TRBV6-3	.	.	CASSPRTGDGLPPQHF	TGTGCCAGCAGCCCCAGGACTGGGGACGGTCTCCCGCCCCAGCATTTT
TRBJ2-7	TRBV7-9	few	TRBD2	CASSPPGTSSYYEQYF	TGTGCCAGCAGCCCTCCCGGGACTAGTAGTTACTACGAGCAGTACTTC
TRBJ1-2	TRBV6-2/TRBV6-3	many	TRBD1	CASSYSRAGGYYGYTF	TGTGCCAGCAGTTACTCGAGAGCAGGGGGTTACTATGGCTACACCTTC
TRBJ1-2	TRBV29-1	many	TRBD1	CSIRDSVNYGYTF	TGCAGCATTAGGGACAGCGTCAACTATGGCTACACCTTC